The 31 T cell receptor beta chains below come from one sample, sequenced in a study of regulatory T cells in long-lasting Graves disease. The authors built TCR beta libraries using iRepertoire HTBI primers and Arm-PCR of CDR3 regions. TCRdb fed the multiplex PCR reads into MiXCR, producing one record per CDR3 protein. The profile covers roughly 320,000 distinct CDR3 sequences, with around 15% appearing a single time and approximately 30% taken by the ten largest. Time point: newly diagnosed GD, antithyroid drugs for less than 3 months. Isolated PBMC RNA provided the starting material for the TCR library. The sample was also reused in another study, on T cells in Graves' hyperthyroidism and ophthalmopathy.

This material consisted of peripheral blood mononuclear cells (PBMCs), taken at new diagnosis, from a patient treated with antithyroid drugs. These receptor sequences come from a man aged 40-49 years with Graves disease.

This clonotype was seen a handful of times. The rearrangement uses TRBV4-2 and TRBJ2-2; D remains ambiguous. Germline CDR1 LGHNA, CDR2 YNFKEQ. The CDR3 is 14 residues long. The V end lost 1 base, the J end lost 6 bases, and 9 bases lay between the germline ends. CDR3 nucleotide sequence: TGTGCCAGCAGCCAAGTGGAACAGCCCGGGGAGCTGTTTTTT. Its translation is CASSQVEQPGELFF.

The chain combines TRBV29-1 with TRBJ2-2; 8 bases agree with TRBD2. V trimming: 7 bases; J trimming: 3 bases; junction bases outside the gene matches: 16. The CDR3 covers 17 residues. Germline V gene data show CDR1 as SQVTM and CDR2 as ANQGSEA. This CDR3 reads CSALQGPRGGHTGELFF. The CDR3 DNA follows: TGCAGCGCCCTCCAGGGGCCACGGGGGGGGCACACCGGGGAGCTGTTTTTT.

Points on this clonotype: It is likely a read error: a sequence one base away is far more abundant. This chain links TRBV20-1 with TRBJ2-3; D perhaps matches TRBD2 (6 bases). The end of the DNA aligns better with TRBJ2-7, so the J call may be wrong. The germline V gene encodes CDR1 DFQATT and CDR2 SNEGSKA (reference sequence). The CDR3 sequence is 13 residues long. CDR3 protein: CSATDGSSDEQYF. The CDR3 DNA follows: TGCAGTGCGACAGACGGGAGTTCAGACGAGCAGTACTTC.

The chain carries TRBV20-1 and TRBJ2-6, with 7 bases identical to TRBD1. Germline V gene data show CDR1 as DFQATT and CDR2 as SNEGSKA (reference sequence). V was pared by 1 base and J by 4 bases, with 7 bases of the junction left unmatched. This CDR3 spans 16 amino acids. CDR3 sequence (DNA): TGCAGTGCTAGAGTGGCAGGGGGTTCAGGGGCCAACGTCCTGACTTTC. Protein sequence: CSARVAGGSGANVLTF.

This clonotype has more than one count but fewer than ten. A clone one base away is much larger, so this may be a read error. The chain has TRBV7-3 and TRBJ2-1; 12 bases map to TRBD2. This CDR3 region has 15 residues. V shed 4 bases and J 2 bases; nucleotides not matched to a gene: 0. From germline, CDR1 is SGHTA and CDR2 FQGTGA. The CDR3 loop reads CASSSSGGAYNEQFF. The CDR3 DNA sequence: TGTGCCAGCAGCTCTAGCGGGGGGGCCTACAATGAGCAGTTCTTC.

This clonotype has at least ten counts. V and J are TRBV29-1 and TRBJ1-1; D may be TRBD1 (5 bases). CDR1 SQVTM and CDR2 ANQGSEA come from the germline V gene. V was pared by 4 bases and J by 8 bases, with 17 bases between. The CDR3 runs to 13 residues. In DNA form, the CDR3 reads TGCAGCGTTGCCCCGGCAGGGAGCCCAGAAGCTTTCTTT. This gives the protein CSVAPAGSPEAFF.

This clonotype came up many times. The chain is built from TRBV20-1 and TRBJ1-6, with a weak D call TRBD1 (5 bases). The length of the CDR3 is 12 residues. V lost 3 bases, J lost 8 bases, and 8 bases lay in between. Germline V gene data show CDR1 as DFQATT and CDR2 as SNEGSKA (reference sequence). CDR3 sequence: CSARVGDSPLHF. CDR3 nucleotides: TGCAGTGCTAGGGTAGGGGATTCACCCCTCCACTTT.

This clonotype showed up just a few times. This CDR3 is missing its conserved last phenylalanine or tryptophan, likely due to a read error. V gene TRBV2 combines with J gene TRBJ1-1; 9 nucleotides align to TRBD1. V lost 7 bases and J lost 1; bases outside the gene matches: 10. The CDR3 is made up of 16 amino acids. CDR1 and CDR2 from the germline V gene are SNHLY and FYNNEI. CDR3 region: CASTPGQGRPNTEAFY. The CDR3 coding sequence is TGTGCCAGCACGCCGGGACAGGGCCGCCCGAACACTGAAGCTTTCTAT.

The V and J genes are TRBV4-1 and TRBJ1-6; D perhaps matches TRBD1 (5 bases). Germline-derived CDR1 and CDR2 are MGHRA and YSYEKL. Trimming took 4 bases from V and 6 from J, leaving 22 bases between them. CDR3 size: 18 residues. CDR3 sequence (DNA): TGCGCCAGCAGCCGTACGGGGCTTGAGGTTCTCCTTAATTCACCCCTCCACTTT. Amino acid sequence: CASSRTGLEVLLNSPLHF.

A remark on this clonotype: Given a much more abundant clone one base away, this may be a read error. The rearrangement joins TRBV7-2 to TRBJ2-5, with D perhaps assigned TRBD1 or TRBD2 (5 bases each). Per the germline V gene, CDR1 is SGHTA and CDR2 is FQGNSA. The CDR3 runs 16 residues. CDR3 region: CASSLARTRGQQTQYF. CDR3 in DNA: TGTGCCAGCAGCCTAGCCCGGACAAGGGGCCAACAGACCCAGTACTTC.

The rearrangement links TRBV20-1 to TRBJ1-4; a possible D gene is TRBD1 (5 bases). V lost 0 bases, J lost 8 bases, and 16 bases lay in between. The CDR3 is 15 amino acids. Per germline, CDR1 DFQATT and CDR2 SNEGSKA (reference sequence). The CDR3 region has the DNA TGCAGTGCTAGAGATCAAGGGGTAGGGGAAGAAAAACTGTTTTTT. It encodes CSARDQGVGEEKLFF.

The chain links TRBV6-1 to TRBJ1-2, with D perhaps TRBD1 (5 bases). Germline loops: CDR1 MNHNS, CDR2 SASEGT. CDR3 length: 13 amino acids. V gave up 4 bases and J gave up 7 bases, with 13 bases separating them. The CDR3 region is CASSVAGLVGYTF. CDR3 DNA: TGTGCCAGCAGTGTGGCAGGGCTGGTTGGCTACACCTTC.

Ten or more counts support this clonotype. The chain couples TRBV5-1 to TRBJ1-1; tentative D call: TRBD1 (6 bases). The CDR3 runs 17 residues. Between the trimmed V and J ends, which lost 0 bases and 0 bases, there was a span of 15 bases. CDR1 is SGHRS and CDR2 is YFSETQ in the germline V gene. The CDR3 bases are TGCGCCAGCAGCTTGGGGCAGGGGACAACGATGAACACTGAAGCTTTCTTT. Translated: CASSLGQGTTMNTEAFF.

This clonotype was recorded many times. The genes are TRBV5-5 and TRBJ1-5; the D gene is possibly TRBD1 (6 bases). This CDR3 spans 15 amino acids. V lost 2 bases and J lost 5, with 14 bases in between. Germline loops: CDR1 SGHKS, CDR2 YYEKEE (reference sequence). CDR3 nucleotide sequence: TGTGCCAGCAGCTTCGGGGGCGCCAGGGATCAGCCCCAGCATTTT. Its translation: CASSFGGARDQPQHF.

This CDR3 reads CASSARRSNTGELFF. The CDR3 bases are TGTGCCAGCAGCGCTAGGCGGTCGAACACCGGGGAGCTGTTTTTT. The chain uses TRBV12-3 or TRBV12-4 and TRBJ2-2; D gene ambiguous. V dropped 6 bases and J dropped 0 bases, with 11 bases sitting between them. The CDR3 runs 15 residues.

For this clonotype: A much larger clone lies one base from this, so it may be a read error. This sequence joins TRBV4-1 and TRBJ2-1; D may be TRBD1 (5 bases). The CDR3 spans 15 residues. The germline V and J ends were trimmed by 4 bases and 7 bases, with 17 bases remaining between them. The germline V gene has CDR1 MGHRA and CDR2 YSYEKL. The CDR3 nucleotides are TGCGCCAGCAGCCTGGCACCAGGGTCGGTTAATGAGCAGTTCTTC. This gives the protein CASSLAPGSVNEQFF.

This clonotype was seen ten or more times. J is TRBJ2-1 and V is TRBV24-1, with 12 bases aligning to TRBD1. The germline CDR1 and CDR2 sequences are KGHDR and SFDVKD. The CDR3 runs 15 residues. V lost 7 bases, J lost 6 bases, and 6 bases stayed unmatched. Here the CDR3 DNA reads TGTGCCACCAGACCCGGGACAGGGGGCGGCAATGAGCAGTTCTTC. Protein: CATRPGTGGGNEQFF.

This clonotype was seen repeatedly, ten times or more. The CDR3 nucleotides read TGTGCCAGCAGCTCCGGAAACAGGGAACACTATGGCTACACCTTC. This encodes CASSSGNREHYGYTF. The chain recombines TRBV11-2 with TRBJ1-2; maybe TRBD1 (6 bases). This CDR3 spans 15 amino acids. Per the germline V gene, CDR1 is SGHAT and CDR2 is FQNNGV. The V end lost 4 bases, the J end lost 3 bases, and 15 bases lay between the germline ends. The whole variable domain, remainder taken from reference TRBV11-2 and TRBJ1-2, is EAGVAQSPRYKIIEKRQSVAFWCNPISGHATLYWYQQILGQGPKLLIQFQNNGVVDDSQLPKDRFSAERLKGVDSTLKIQPAKLEDSAVYLCASSSGNREHYGYTFGSGTRLTVV.

At least ten counts were recorded for this clonotype. The DNA for the CDR3 is TGTGCCAGCAGCTTAAGGGACAGGGCTAATGAGCAGTTCTTC. Translated: CASSLRDRANEQFF. The V and J genes are TRBV7-2 and TRBJ2-1, with 9 bases identical to TRBD1. The J segment lost 7 bases and the V segment lost 2 bases, leaving 3 bases of the junction unmatched. The CDR3 contains 14 residues. Per the germline V gene, CDR1 is SGHTA and CDR2 is FQGNSA.

This clonotype was detected ten times or more. The chain links TRBV27 to TRBJ1-1, with D possibly TRBD1 on 5 matching bases. The CDR3 length is 16 residues. Germline assignment: CDR1 MNHEY and CDR2 SMNVEV (reference sequence). The V and J ends lost 0 bases and 1 base respectively, with 12 bases between them. CDR3 in amino acids: CASSLSLDRPNTEAFF. DNA of the CDR3: TGTGCCAGCAGTTTATCCCTAGACAGACCGAACACTGAAGCTTTCTTT.

This clonotype was detected a few times. The chain couples TRBV5-1 to TRBJ1-3; possible D gene TRBD1, 5 bases. The V end lost 1 base, the J end lost 4 bases, and 9 bases lay between the germline ends. Germline V lookup: CDR1 SGHRS, CDR2 YFSETQ. This CDR3 is 14 amino acids long. CDR3 in DNA: TGCGCCAGCAGCTTGAACAGGATGGGAAACACCATATATTTT. This translates into CASSLNRMGNTIYF.

In this sample, this clonotype turned up many times. This chain uses TRBV27 with TRBJ2-5; D tentatively fits TRBD1 or TRBD2 (5 bases each). The CDR3 totals 19 residues. From germline, CDR1 is MNHEY and CDR2 SMNVEV (reference sequence). V shed 0 bases and J shed 3 bases, with 23 bases lying between them. CDR3 DNA sequence: TGTGCCAGCAGTTTATCAGCTTGGGGTCTCCGTGGGGGAGAAGAGACCCAGTACTTC. Translation: CASSLSAWGLRGGEETQYF.

The chain carries TRBV5-6 and TRBJ1-2; 7 nucleotides agree with TRBD1. In germline, CDR1 is SGHDT, CDR2 YYEEEE. Trimming cost V 4 bases and J 1 base; bases outside gene matches: 7. The CDR3 runs 15 residues. CDR3 DNA: TGTGCCAGCAGCCAGGGGACAGTAATTAACTATGGCTACACCTTC. This encodes CASSQGTVINYGYTF.

The chain joins TRBV5-1 to TRBJ1-6, with TRBD1 identical over 10 bases. With V trimmed by 4 bases and J by 9 bases, 10 bases remained unmatched. CDR3 length: 16 residues. CDR1 is SGHRS and CDR2 is YFSETQ in the germline V gene. The CDR3 DNA follows: TGCGCCAGCAGCCTCCGGACAGGGGGGGATGGTTCACCCCTCCACTTT. Residues: CASSLRTGGDGSPLHF.

This clonotype has ten or more counts. The gene calls are TRBV3-1 and TRBJ1-2, with 9 bases lining up with TRBD1. The CDR3 loop spans 14 amino acids. With 4 bases clipped from V and 8 bases from J, the junction kept 8 bases outside the gene matches. CDR1 and CDR2 from the germline V gene are LGHDT and YNNKEL (reference sequence). The CDR3 DNA sequence: TGTGCCAGCAGCCGGGACAGGGTAACTGGCGGCTACACCTTC. This sequence encodes CASSRDRVTGGYTF.

This clonotype was recorded at least ten times. The J gene is TRBJ1-1, the V gene TRBV28, with 7 bases that match TRBD1. Germline V lookup: CDR1 MDHEN, CDR2 SYDVKM. J lost 6 bases, V lost 5 bases, and 9 bases had no gene match. The CDR3 loop spans 14 amino acids. The CDR3 sequence: CASSETGMGAEAFF. In DNA form, the CDR3 reads TGTGCCAGCAGTGAGACAGGGATGGGCGCTGAAGCTTTCTTT.

Only a few counts were recorded for this clonotype. This may stem from a read error, because a much larger clone lies one nucleotide away. This chain connects TRBV7-2 to TRBJ2-3, with D possibly TRBD1 on 5 matching bases. Gene TRBJ2-7 matches the end of the DNA better, so the J call may be wrong. CDR1 and CDR2 from the germline V gene are SGHTA and FQGNSA. The length of the CDR3 is 14 residues. CDR3 loop: CASSLSLGRGEQYF. The CDR3, as DNA: TGTGCCAGCAGCCTATCCCTCGGTAGGGGTGAGCAGTACTTC.

The chain has TRBV11-2 and TRBJ2-7; D is uncertain. The V end lost 5 bases, the J end lost 4 bases, and 15 bases lay between the germline ends. Germline CDR1 is SGHAT and CDR2 is FQNNGV. This CDR3 has 14 residues. CDR3 amino acids: CASSPAPAAYEQYF. CDR3 DNA sequence: TGTGCCAGCAGCCCAGCCCCGGCCGCTTACGAGCAGTACTTC.

This chain joins TRBV7-2 and TRBJ2-2, with D tentatively TRBD2 (6 bases). With 1 base removed from V and 1 base from J, the gap between germline ends came to 13 bases. The germline V gene encodes CDR1 SGHTA and CDR2 FQGNSA. The CDR3 consists of 17 residues. The CDR3: CASSLVFPSENTGELFF. The CDR3 DNA is TGTGCCAGCAGCTTAGTTTTTCCTAGCGAGAACACCGGGGAGCTGTTTTTT.

In its sample, this clonotype was seen a few times. This rearrangement joins TRBV19 to TRBJ1-4; D perhaps matches TRBD1 (5 bases). Germline V CDR1 and CDR2: LNHDA, SQIVND (reference sequence). Trimming took off 3 bases at V and 7 bases at J, with 6 bases between the two ends. The CDR3 loop spans 12 amino acids. The CDR3 here is CASSIGAEKLFF. The CDR3 bases are TGTGCCAGTAGTATCGGGGCTGAAAAACTGTTTTTT. Looking up the rest from reference TRBV19 and TRBJ1-4 gives the full variable domain: DGGITQSPKYLFRKEGQNVTLSCEQNLNHDAMYWYRQDPGQGLRLIYYSQIVNDFQKGDIAEGYSVSREKKESFPLTVTSAQKNPTAFYLCASSIGAEKLFFGSGTQLSVL.

Ten or more counts support this clonotype. The genes are TRBV20-1 and TRBJ2-1; 9 bases map to TRBD2. This CDR3 comprises 15 residues. V was pared by 4 bases and J by 6 bases, with 10 bases of the junction left unmatched. CDR1 is DFQATT and CDR2 is SNEGSKA in the germline V gene (reference sequence). CDR3: CSAIRVAGVFNEQFF. The CDR3 nucleotides are TGCAGTGCTATCCGAGTAGCGGGGGTTTTCAATGAGCAGTTCTTC.